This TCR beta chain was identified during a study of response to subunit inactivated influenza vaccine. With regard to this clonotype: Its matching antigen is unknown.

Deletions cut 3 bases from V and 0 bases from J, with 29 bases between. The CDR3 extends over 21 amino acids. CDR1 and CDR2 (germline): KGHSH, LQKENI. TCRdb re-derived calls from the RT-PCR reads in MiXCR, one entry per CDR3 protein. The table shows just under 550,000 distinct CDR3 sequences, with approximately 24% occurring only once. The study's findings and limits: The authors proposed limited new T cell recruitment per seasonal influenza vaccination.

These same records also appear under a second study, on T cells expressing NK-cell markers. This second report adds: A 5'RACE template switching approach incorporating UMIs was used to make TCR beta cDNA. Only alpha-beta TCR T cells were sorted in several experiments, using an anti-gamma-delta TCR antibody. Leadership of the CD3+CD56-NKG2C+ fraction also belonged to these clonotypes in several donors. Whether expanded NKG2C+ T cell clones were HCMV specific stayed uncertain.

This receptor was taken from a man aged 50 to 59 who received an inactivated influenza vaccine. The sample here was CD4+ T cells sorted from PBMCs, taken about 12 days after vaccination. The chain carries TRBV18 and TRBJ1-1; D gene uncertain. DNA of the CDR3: TGTGCCAGCTCACCCGTAGTCCGGTCCGGGCTTGAGACTAAACTGAACACTGAAGCTTTCTTT. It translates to CASSPVVRSGLETKLNTEAFF.